This entry lists 9 T cell receptor beta chains sequenced from one sample in a study of response to subunit inactivated influenza vaccine. TCRdb redid the calling of the RT-PCR reads with MiXCR, one entry per CDR3 protein. Altogether approximately 490,000 distinct CDR3 sequences are present, approximately 6.9% being singletons, with the ten largest covering around 14%. The specimen was PBMCs from blood, collected 23 to 25 months after vaccination. The receptors derive from a man aged 45-69 years who received an inactivated influenza vaccine.

This clonotype showed up many times. V gene TRBV7-9 combines with J gene TRBJ1-1; TRBD1 matches at 7 bases. The V gene's germline CDR1 is SEHNR and CDR2 FQNEAQ (reference sequence). V lost 2 bases to trimming and J lost 7 bases; unmatched junction nucleotides: 10. The CDR3 contains 15 residues. CDR3 residues: CASSLSGTEGGEAFF. The CDR3 region has the DNA TGTGCCAGCAGCTTATCCGGGACAGAAGGCGGTGAAGCTTTCTTT.

The chain couples TRBV10-3 to TRBJ2-2; TRBD1 matches at 9 bases. Trimming cost V 5 bases and J 4 bases; bases outside gene matches: 5. This CDR3 has 15 residues. Germline V gene data show CDR1 as ENHRY and CDR2 as SYGVKD. The CDR3 DNA sequence: TGTGCCATCAGTCCCCCGGGACAGGGCACCGGGGAGCTGTTTTTT. It encodes CAISPPGQGTGELFF.

The gene calls are TRBV12-3 or TRBV12-4 and TRBJ2-3, with TRBD1 matching 7 bases. Trimming at V came to 2 bases and at J to 3 bases, leaving 5 bases not matched to a gene. This CDR3 comprises 15 residues. The CDR3 spells CASSLRPTGTDTQYF. DNA of the CDR3: TGTGCCAGCAGTTTAAGGCCGACAGGGACAGATACGCAGTATTTT.

This clonotype was detected many times. The chain uses TRBV5-1 and TRBJ1-1; D call uncertain. Germline V gene data show CDR1 as SGHRS and CDR2 as YFSETQ. The germline V and J ends were trimmed by 4 bases and 1 base, with 8 bases remaining between them. This CDR3 is 13 amino acids long. This chain's CDR3 is CASSADKNTEAFF. The DNA of the CDR3 is TGCGCCAGCAGCGCCGACAAGAACACTGAAGCTTTCTTT.

This clonotype was found a few times. This chain links TRBV10-2 with TRBJ1-6, with 8 bases fitting TRBD1. Germline CDR1 is WSHSY and CDR2 is SAAADI. The CDR3 contains 14 residues. J gave up 9 bases and V 7 bases, and 8 bases lay outside the gene matches. CDR3 nucleotides: TGCGCCAGCAATTCCGGGACAGGTCTTTCACCCCTCCACTTT. Translation gives CASNSGTGLSPLHF.

This clonotype has ten or more counts. The rearrangement joins TRBV2 to TRBJ2-1; D uncertain. CDR1 SNHLY and CDR2 FYNNEI come from the germline V gene. Trimming shortened V by 4 bases and J by 5 bases, and 3 bases separated the two germline ends. CDR3 length equals 11 residues. Written as DNA, the CDR3 is TGTGCCAGCAGTGTTGACAATGAGCAGTTCTTC. Translating it yields CASSVDNEQFF.

This clonotype was found many times. V is TRBV5-1 and J is TRBJ2-7; 11 bases agree with TRBD1. V was clipped by 3 bases and J by 0 bases; unmatched bases: 2. This CDR3 is 15 amino acids long. Germline CDR1 reads SGHRS; CDR2 reads YFSETQ. The CDR3 here is CASSSGQGGSYEQYF. The CDR3 DNA follows: TGCGCCAGCAGCTCGGGACAGGGGGGCTCCTACGAGCAGTACTTC.

This rearrangement joins TRBV5-1 to TRBJ2-5; D is perhaps TRBD1 or TRBD2 (5 bases each). The CDR3 has 14 residues. In germline, CDR1 is SGHRS, CDR2 YFSETQ. V was clipped by 4 bases and J by 1 base, with 11 bases between them. For the CDR3, the DNA is TGCGCCAGCAGCCCGATGGGGGTCCAAGAGACCCAGTACTTC. Its translation is CASSPMGVQETQYF.

This clonotype was observed many times. This chain connects TRBV6-2 or TRBV6-3 to TRBJ1-5, with a tentative D call TRBD1 (5 bases). The germline CDR1 and CDR2 sequences are MNHEY and SVGEGT. The CDR3 extends over 13 amino acids. V was trimmed by 8 bases and J by 3 bases, leaving 11 bases between them. The CDR3 here is CASRDSLNQPQHF. In DNA, the CDR3 is TGTGCCAGCCGTGACAGTCTCAATCAGCCCCAGCATTTT.